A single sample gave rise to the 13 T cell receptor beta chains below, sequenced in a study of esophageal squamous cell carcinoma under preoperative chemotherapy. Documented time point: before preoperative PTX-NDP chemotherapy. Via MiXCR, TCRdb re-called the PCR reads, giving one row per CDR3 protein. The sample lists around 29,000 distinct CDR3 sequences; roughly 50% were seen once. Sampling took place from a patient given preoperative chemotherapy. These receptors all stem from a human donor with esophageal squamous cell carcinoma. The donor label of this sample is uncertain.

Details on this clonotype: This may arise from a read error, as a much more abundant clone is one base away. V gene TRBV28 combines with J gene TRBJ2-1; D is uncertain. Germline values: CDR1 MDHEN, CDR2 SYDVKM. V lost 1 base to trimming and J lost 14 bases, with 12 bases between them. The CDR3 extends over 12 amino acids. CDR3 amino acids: CASSLSQQREFF. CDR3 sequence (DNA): TGTGCCAGCAGTTTATCCCAACAAAGGGAGTTCTTC. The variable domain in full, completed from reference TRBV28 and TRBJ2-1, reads DVKVTQSSRYLVKRTGEKVFLECVQDMDHENMFWYRQDPGLGLRLIYFSYDVKMKEKGDIPEGYSVSREKKERFSLILESASTNQTSMYLCASSLSQQREFFGPGTRLTVL.

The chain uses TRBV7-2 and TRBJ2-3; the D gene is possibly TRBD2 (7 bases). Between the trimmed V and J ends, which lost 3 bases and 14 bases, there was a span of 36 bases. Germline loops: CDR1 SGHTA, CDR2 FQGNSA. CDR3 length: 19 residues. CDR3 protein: CASSFVGGGGGWGGDGGYF. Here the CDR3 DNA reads TGTGCCAGCAGCTTTGTGGGAGGGGGGGGGGGGTGGGGGGGGGATGGGGGGTATTTT.

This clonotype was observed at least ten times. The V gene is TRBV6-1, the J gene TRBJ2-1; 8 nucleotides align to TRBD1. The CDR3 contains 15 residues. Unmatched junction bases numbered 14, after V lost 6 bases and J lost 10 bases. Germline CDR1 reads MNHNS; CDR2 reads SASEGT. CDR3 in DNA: TGTGCCAGCAGCCAGGACAGGGCAAGCTCCTACGAGCAGTTCTTC. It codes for CASSQDRASSYEQFF.

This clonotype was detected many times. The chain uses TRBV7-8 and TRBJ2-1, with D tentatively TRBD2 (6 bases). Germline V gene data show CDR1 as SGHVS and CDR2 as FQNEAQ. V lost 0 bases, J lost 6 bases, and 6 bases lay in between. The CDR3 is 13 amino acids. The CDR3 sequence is CASSLARGNEQFF. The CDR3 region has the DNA TGTGCCAGCAGCTTAGCGCGGGGCAATGAGCAGTTCTTC.

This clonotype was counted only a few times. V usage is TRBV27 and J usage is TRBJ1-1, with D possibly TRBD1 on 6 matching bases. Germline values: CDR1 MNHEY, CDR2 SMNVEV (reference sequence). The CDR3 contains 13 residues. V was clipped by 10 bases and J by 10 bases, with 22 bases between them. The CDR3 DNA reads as TGTGCCATCTCTTCTAAACCAGGGGCCCGAGCTTTCTTT. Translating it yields CAISSKPGARAFF.

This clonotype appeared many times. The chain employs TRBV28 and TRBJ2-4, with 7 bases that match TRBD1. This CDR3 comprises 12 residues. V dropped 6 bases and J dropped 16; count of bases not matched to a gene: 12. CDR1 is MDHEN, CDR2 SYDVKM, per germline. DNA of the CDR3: TGTGCCAGCAGCTATAAAACGACAGGGTCCTACTTC. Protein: CASSYKTTGSYF.

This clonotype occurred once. Here the CDR3 DNA reads TGTGCCAGCACCACTAAGGGTGTGAGCACCGGGGAGCAGTATTTT. Encoded protein: CASTTKGVSTGEQYF. The V and J genes are TRBV7-2 and TRBJ2-2, with D perhaps matching TRBD2 (5 bases). The J call may be incorrect, as the DNA end agrees better with TRBJ2-3. Germline V CDR1 and CDR2: SGHTA, FQGNSA. The CDR3 covers 15 residues.

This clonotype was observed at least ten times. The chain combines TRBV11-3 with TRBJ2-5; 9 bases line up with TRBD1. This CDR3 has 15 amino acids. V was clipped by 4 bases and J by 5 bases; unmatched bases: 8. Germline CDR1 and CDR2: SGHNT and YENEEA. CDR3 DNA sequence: TGTGCCAGCAGCTCCCGACAGGGGGTCGGGGAGACCCAGTACTTC. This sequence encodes CASSSRQGVGETQYF. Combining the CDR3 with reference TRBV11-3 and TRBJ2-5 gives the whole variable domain EAGVVQSPRYKIIEKKQPVAFWCNPISGHNTLYWYLQNLGQGPELLIRYENEEAVDDSQLPKDRFSAERLKGVDSTLKIQPAELGDSAVYLCASSSRQGVGETQYFGPGTRLLVL.

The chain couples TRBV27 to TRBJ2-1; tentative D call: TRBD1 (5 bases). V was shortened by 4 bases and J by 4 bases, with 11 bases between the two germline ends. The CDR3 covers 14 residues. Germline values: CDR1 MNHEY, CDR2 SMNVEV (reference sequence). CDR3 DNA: TGTGCCAGCAGTTCCGTGGCAGGGTACAATGAGCAGTTCTTC. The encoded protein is CASSSVAGYNEQFF.

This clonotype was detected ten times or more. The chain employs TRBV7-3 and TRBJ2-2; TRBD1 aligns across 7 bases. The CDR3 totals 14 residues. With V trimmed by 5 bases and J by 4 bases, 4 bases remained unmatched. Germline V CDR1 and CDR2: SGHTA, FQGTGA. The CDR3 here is CASSPGQPTGELFF. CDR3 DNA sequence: TGTGCCAGCAGCCCGGGACAGCCCACCGGGGAGCTGTTTTTT.

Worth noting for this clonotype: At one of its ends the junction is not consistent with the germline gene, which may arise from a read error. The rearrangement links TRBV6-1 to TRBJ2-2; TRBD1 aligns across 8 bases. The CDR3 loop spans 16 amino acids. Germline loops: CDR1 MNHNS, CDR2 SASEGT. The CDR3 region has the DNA TGTGCCAGCAGTCTTCGGACAGGGACGAACACAGGGGAGCTGTATTTT. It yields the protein CASSLRTGTNTGELYF.

The CDR3 bases are TGTGCCAGCAGCTCGCCCCGGACGGCCACTCATGGCTACACCTTC. Amino acid sequence: CASSSPRTATHGYTF. The rearrangement joins TRBV7-9 to TRBJ1-2; the D is unclear. Trimming left V 4 bases short and J 6 bases short, with 18 bases between. Germline CDR1 and CDR2: SEHNR and FQNEAQ (reference sequence). The CDR3 sequence is 15 residues long.

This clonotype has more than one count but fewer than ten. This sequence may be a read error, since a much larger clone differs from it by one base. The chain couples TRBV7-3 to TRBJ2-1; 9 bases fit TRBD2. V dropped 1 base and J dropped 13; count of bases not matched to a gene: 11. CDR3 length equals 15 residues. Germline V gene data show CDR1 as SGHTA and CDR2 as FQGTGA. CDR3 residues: CASSLNGVAGETQFF. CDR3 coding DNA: TGTGCCAGCAGCTTAAATGGGGTAGCGGGAGAGACCCAGTTCTTC. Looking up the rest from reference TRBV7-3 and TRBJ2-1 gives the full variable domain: GAGVSQTPSNKVTEKGKYVELRCDPISGHTALYWYRQSLGQGPEFLIYFQGTGAADDSGLPNDRFFAVRPEGSVSTLKIQRTERGDSAVYLCASSLNGVAGETQFFGPGTRLTVL.